The rows below give T cell receptor beta chains drawn from one sample of a study of graft-versus-host responses after intestinal transplantation. Antigens for these TCRs are unknown. The method was immunoSEQ multiplex PCR; TCRdb's version includes in-frame clones alone and lacks a portion of them. Among about 86,000 clones, around 90% were seen once, and the ten largest hold around 0.3%. Source: unstimulated CD4+ T cells sorted from spleen or lymph node cells, taken before transplant. These receptor sequences come from a human donor who was the organ donor for an intestinal transplant. CDR3s include the opening cysteine and the closing phenylalanine or tryptophan. D genes are given only for firm matches. The size entry is marked missing in some rows and otherwise reads once, few, many or a size class.

>TRBJ2-7|TRBV9|.|.
CASSVAPAGRRDEQYF
TGTGCCAGCAGCGTAGCTCCGGCGGGAAGGCGCGACGAGCAGTACTTC
>TRBJ2-3|TRBV6-5|.|.
CASNQGDTQYF
TGTGCCAGCAACCAGGGGGATACGCAGTATTTT
>TRBJ1-1|TRBV7-6|.|.
CASSFDDSPTEAFF
TGTGCCAGCAGCTTCGATGACAGCCCCACTGAAGCTTTCTTT
>TRBJ1-1|TRBV5-1|.|.
CASSLHTQVMNTEAFF
TGCGCCAGCAGCTTGCATACACAGGTCATGAACACTGAAGCTTTCTTT
>TRBJ2-7|TRBV28|.|.
CASRLVSGYEQYF
TGTGCCAGCAGACTAGTATCGGGTTACGAGCAGTACTTC
>TRBJ2-1|TRBV5-6|TRBD2|.
CASSRGVGHEQFF
TGTGCCAGCTCACGGGGGGTCGGGCATGAGCAGTTCTTC
>TRBJ1-6|TRBV11-3|.|.
CASKPGGNSPLHF
TGTGCCAGCAAGCCGGGAGGGAATTCACCCCTCCACTTT
>TRBJ2-7|TRBV13|.|.
CASSLGSGSYEQYF
TGTGCCAGCAGCTTGGGGAGCGGCTCCTACGAGCAGTACTTC
>TRBJ1-2|TRBV7-2|.|once
CASSTDRFYGYTF
TGTGCCAGCAGCACAGACAGGTTCTATGGCTACACCTTC
>TRBJ2-7|TRBV21-1|.|.
CASITFGGGDPYEQYF
TGTGCCAGCATCACCTTCGGTGGCGGGGATCCCTACGAGCAGTACTTC
>TRBJ1-5|TRBV27|.|.
CASSFRGTSNQPQHF
TGTGCCAGCAGTTTTCGGGGAACTAGCAATCAGCCCCAGCATTTT
>TRBJ2-7|TRBV11-2|TRBD2|.
CASSSPGLAAYEQYF
TGTGCCAGCAGCTCTCCGGGACTAGCGGCCTACGAGCAGTACTTC
>TRBJ2-7|TRBV28|TRBD1|.
CASARTGFYEQYF
TGTGCCAGTGCTCGGACAGGGTTCTACGAGCAGTACTTC
>TRBJ1-2|TRBV7-9|TRBD1|.
CASSSPGTGVRGYTF
TGTGCCAGCAGCTCCCCCGGGACAGGGGTCCGTGGCTACACCTTC
>TRBJ1-3|TRBV11-2|TRBD1|.
CASSDNRGPSGNTIYF
TGTGCCAGCAGCGACAACAGGGGACCCTCTGGAAACACCATATATTTT
>TRBJ1-5|TRBV9|.|.
CASSVGTVSNQPQHF
TGTGCCAGCAGCGTAGGGACAGTCAGCAATCAGCCCCAGCATTTT
>TRBJ2-7|TRBV6-1|TRBD1|.
CASRMRGTGGYEQYF
TGTGCCAGCAGGATGAGAGGGACAGGGGGCTACGAGCAGTACTTC
>TRBJ2-7|TRBV28|.|.
CASSLREAYEQYF
TGTGCCAGCAGTTTAAGGGAGGCCTACGAGCAGTACTTC
>TRBJ1-3|TRBV7-2|.|.
CASSLGHSGNTIYF
TGTGCCAGCAGTCTAGGACACTCTGGAAACACCATATATTTT
>TRBJ1-3|TRBV30|TRBD1|.
CAWRSGGGGNTIYF
TGTGCCTGGAGGTCAGGGGGCGGTGGAAACACCATATATTTT
>TRBJ2-2|TRBV11-3|.|.
CASSLDSGYTGELFF
TGTGCCAGCAGCTTAGATTCGGGGTACACCGGGGAGCTGTTTTTT
>TRBJ2-7|TRBV6-5|TRBD2|few
CASSYSTSGAYEQYF
TGTGCCAGCAGTTACTCGACTAGCGGGGCCTACGAGCAGTACTTC
>TRBJ2-7|TRBV5-6|.|.
CASSTLVAGIYEQYF
TGTGCCAGCAGCACGCTCGTGGCGGGGATCTACGAGCAGTACTTC
>TRBJ2-5|TRBV30|.|.
CAWSYLGGGRRETQYF
TGTGCCTGGAGTTATTTAGGGGGGGGCCGAAGAGAGACCCAGTACTTC
>TRBJ1-1|TRBV6-5|TRBD1|.
CASRMTGLRTTEAFF
TGTGCCAGCAGGATGACAGGGTTACGAACCACTGAAGCTTTCTTT
>TRBJ2-1|TRBV18|TRBD1|.
CASSPTSGTGGDEQFF
TGTGCCAGCTCACCAACATCCGGGACAGGGGGCGATGAGCAGTTCTTC
>TRBJ1-2|TRBV6-5|.|.
CASSYQQDNYGYTF
TGTGCCAGCAGTTACCAACAGGACAACTATGGCTACACCTTC
>TRBJ2-5|TRBV5-1|.|few
CASSLASTEETQYF
TGCGCCAGCAGCTTGGCCTCAACTGAAGAGACCCAGTACTTC